Following are 10 T cell receptor beta chains from one sample sequenced in a study of blood T cell repertoires in COVID-19. Sequenced by immunoSEQ multiplex PCR; TCRdb stores in-frame clones only, minus some. The sample yields some 120,000 clones, 70% to 90% seen once. Source material: peripheral blood. The receptors stem from a human donor in a cohort sampled during active COVID-19.

This chain joins TRBV5-6 and TRBJ1-1; 11 bases are shared with TRBD1. The CDR3 length is 13 residues. Germline loops: CDR1 SGHDT, CDR2 YYEEEE. Germline trimming cut 3 bases from V and 11 bases from J; bases unmatched to any gene: 6. The CDR3 DNA is TGTGCCAGCAGCTACGGGACAGGGGGAGAGGCTTTCTTT. As protein: CASSYGTGGEAFF. Full variable domain (missing parts from reference TRBV5-6 and TRBJ1-1): DAGVTQSPTHLIKTRGQQVTLRCSPKSGHDTVSWYQQALGQGPQFIFQYYEEEERQRGNFPDRFSGHQFPNYSSELNVNALLLGDSALYLCASSYGTGGEAFFGQGTRLTVV.

The CDR3 DNA reads as TGTGCCAGCAGCTCGCTTGCGGGGGGCGGGGATGGAAACACCATATATTTT. Its protein is CASSSLAGGGDGNTIYF. J is TRBJ1-3 and V is TRBV7-9, with D maybe TRBD1 (6 bases). The length of the CDR3 is 17 residues. Germline lookup yields CDR1 SEHNR and CDR2 FQNEAQ (reference sequence). Trimming left V 4 bases short and J 3 bases short, with 19 bases between. The variable domain in full, with the rest retrieved from reference TRBV7-9 and TRBJ1-3, is DTGVSQNPRHKITKRGQNVTFRCDPISEHNRLYWYRQTLGQGPEFLTYFQNEAQLEKSRLLSDRFSAERPKGSFSTLEIQRTEQGDSAMYLCASSSLAGGGDGNTIYFGEGSWLTVV.

J is TRBJ1-2 and V is TRBV4-1; a weak D match, TRBD1 (6 bases). The CDR3 runs to 16 residues. V was cut by 0 bases and J by 3 bases, with 14 bases left in between. Germline V gene data show CDR1 as MGHRA and CDR2 as YSYEKL. CDR3 sequence reads: CASSQEGTRTYYGYTF. CDR3 coding DNA: TGCGCCAGCAGCCAAGAGGGGACAAGGACCTACTATGGCTACACCTTC.

V is TRBV19 and J is TRBJ2-7; 7 bases match TRBD1. There are 14 residues in the CDR3. Germline CDR1 reads LNHDA; CDR2 reads SQIVND (reference sequence). After removal of 4 bases from V and 3 bases from J, the junction contained 6 bases not matched to a gene. The CDR3 nucleotides are TGTGCCAGTAGTACACCCGGGACAGTCTACGAGCAGTACTTC. This codes for CASSTPGTVYEQYF.

The chain is built from TRBV10-2 and TRBJ2-5; the D is unclear. V was cut by 6 bases and J by 4 bases, with 6 bases left in between. The CDR3 sequence is 11 residues long. Germline CDR1 WSHSY, CDR2 SAAADI. CDR3 sequence reads: CASRQLETQYF. For the CDR3, the DNA is TGCGCCAGCAGACAGTTAGAGACCCAGTACTTC.

This chain links TRBV10-3 with TRBJ1-5; D is perhaps TRBD1 (6 bases). Trimming removed 6 bases at V and 4 bases at J, with 13 bases between. This CDR3 has 14 amino acids. Germline V gene data show CDR1 as ENHRY and CDR2 as SYGVKD. DNA for the CDR3: TGTGCCATCAGGAAACAGGGTGAGAATCAGCCCCAGCATTTT. Its translation is CAIRKQGENQPQHF.

The chain employs TRBV7-9 and TRBJ2-5; D might be TRBD2 (6 bases). Trimming left V 6 bases short and J 2 bases short, with 13 bases between. CDR1 is SEHNR, CDR2 FQNEAQ, per germline (reference sequence). The CDR3 length is 14 residues. CDR3 in amino acids: CASSVGGGQETQYF. The CDR3 nucleotides read TGTGCCAGCAGTGTCGGGGGAGGACAAGAGACCCAGTACTTC.

The V call is TRBV12-3 or TRBV12-4, the J call TRBJ1-2; TRBD1 matches at 7 bases. The ends lost 4 bases at V and 4 bases at J; junction bases unmatched: 3. This CDR3 comprises 13 residues. CDR3 amino acids: CASSWDRFYGYTF. Here the CDR3 DNA reads TGTGCCAGCAGTTGGGACAGATTCTATGGCTACACCTTC.

The V and J genes are TRBV5-5 and TRBJ1-6; 9 bases match TRBD1. With 2 bases clipped from V and 7 bases from J, the junction kept 4 bases outside the gene matches. There are 15 residues in the CDR3. Germline V gives CDR1 SGHKS, CDR2 YYEKEE (reference sequence). CDR3 coding DNA: TGTGCCAGCAGCTTATGGACAGGGGAAAATTCACCCCTCCACTTT. Protein product: CASSLWTGENSPLHF.

This clone was seen a handful of times. The J gene is TRBJ2-7, the V gene TRBV19, with 10 bases matching TRBD2. After removal of 1 base from V and 9 bases from J, the junction contained 12 bases not matched to a gene. The CDR3 totals 16 residues. In germline, CDR1 is LNHDA, CDR2 SQIVND (reference sequence). CDR3 in amino acids: CASSIAGLAAQPAQYF. CDR3 coding DNA: TGTGCCAGTAGTATAGCCGGACTAGCGGCCCAACCCGCGCAGTACTTC.